Listed here are 26 T cell receptor beta chains from one sample, sequenced in a study of shared clonotypes between healthy human individuals. This table comes from immunoSEQ multiplex PCR, and its TCRdb copy is limited to in-frame clones, with some not included. Of about 2.4 million clones in the sample, about 92% were seen once. Input material: naive CD4+ T cells sorted from blood. The subset denotes: CD45RA+ positively selected. Every receptor here comes from a man between 18 and 29 years old in good health.

The chain employs TRBV7-6 and TRBJ2-3; unclear D gene. Trimming shortened V by 3 bases and J by 0 bases, and 13 bases separated the two germline ends. CDR1 is SGHVS, CDR2 FNYEAQ, per germline. This CDR3 has 16 residues. The CDR3 DNA follows: TGTGCCAGCAGCTTCGGGTACGCATCTAGCACAGATACGCAGTATTTT. Translation gives CASSFGYASSTDTQYF.

Regarding this clone: Other DNA sequences within the sample encode an identical CDR3. The gene calls are TRBV6-1 and TRBJ2-1, with 12 bases aligning to TRBD2. After removal of 4 bases from V and 3 bases from J, the junction contained 1 base not matched to a gene. Per the germline V gene, CDR1 is MNHNS and CDR2 is SASEGT. This CDR3 comprises 15 residues. The CDR3, as DNA: TGTGCCAGCAGTGCACTAGCGGGGGGCTACAATGAGCAGTTCTTC. Translated, it gives CASSALAGGYNEQFF.

The chain employs TRBV6-1 and TRBJ2-3, with a weak D call TRBD1 (5 bases). This CDR3 has 13 amino acids. The germline gives CDR1 MNHNS, CDR2 SASEGT. V was shortened by 7 bases and J by 4 bases, with 12 bases between the two germline ends. The CDR3 DNA sequence: TGTGCCAGCAAGTGGTGGGGCCCAGATACGCAGTATTTT. Translating gives CASKWWGPDTQYF.

The V call is TRBV27, the J call TRBJ2-7; D remains unclear. The CDR3 consists of 9 residues. Germline V gene sequence: CDR1 MNHEY, CDR2 SMNVEV (reference sequence). V was cut by 2 bases and J by 9 bases, with 2 bases left in between. The CDR3 region is CASSLPQYF. CDR3 in DNA: TGTGCCAGCAGTTTACCGCAGTACTTC.

The DNA of the CDR3 is TGTGCCAGCAGCTCTAAGGTCCGGGGGCCAGGGATGAACACTGAAGCTTTCTTT. Translated: CASSSKVRGPGMNTEAFF. The chain is built from TRBV7-3 and TRBJ1-1, with D perhaps TRBD1 (6 bases). Germline V CDR1 and CDR2: SGHTA, FQGTGA. The CDR3 runs to 18 residues. Trimming stripped 4 bases from V and 0 bases from J, with 21 bases between.

The V call is TRBV6-1, the J call TRBJ2-1; D not resolved. Trimming left V 2 bases short and J 0 bases short, with 8 bases between. The CDR3 loop spans 15 amino acids. Germline loops: CDR1 MNHNS, CDR2 SASEGT. CDR3 loop: CASSEFKSSYNEQFF. The CDR3 DNA sequence: TGTGCCAGCAGTGAATTCAAGAGCTCCTACAATGAGCAGTTCTTC.

V usage is TRBV7-8 and J usage is TRBJ2-5; 7 bases align to TRBD1. The CDR3 is 16 residues long. Unmatched junction bases numbered 15, after V lost 5 bases and J lost 6 bases. Germline CDR1 is SGHVS and CDR2 is FQNEAQ. CDR3 loop: CASSPREAGGVQTQYF. CDR3 sequence (DNA): TGTGCCAGCAGCCCACGTGAGGCAGGGGGAGTTCAGACCCAGTACTTC.

The chain recombines TRBV19 with TRBJ2-7; a weak D match, TRBD2 (6 bases). There are 15 residues in the CDR3. Germline CDR1 is LNHDA and CDR2 is SQIVND (reference sequence). Trimming shortened V by 1 base and J by 0 bases, and 10 bases separated the two germline ends. The CDR3 here is CASSIVWGDSYEQYF. The CDR3 nucleotides are TGTGCCAGTAGTATAGTCTGGGGGGACTCCTACGAGCAGTACTTC. Full variable domain (rest looked up from reference TRBV19 and TRBJ2-7): DGGITQSPKYLFRKEGQNVTLSCEQNLNHDAMYWYRQDPGQGLRLIYYSQIVNDFQKGDIAEGYSVSREKKESFPLTVTSAQKNPTAFYLCASSIVWGDSYEQYFGPGTRLTVT.

This clone occurred once. J is TRBJ2-5 and V is TRBV4-2, with D perhaps TRBD1 or TRBD2 (6 bases each). The CDR3 consists of 17 residues. V was pared by 0 bases and J by 5 bases, with 19 bases between. CDR1 and CDR2 (germline): LGHNA, YNFKEQ. The CDR3 protein is CASSQEGGGRWSETQYF. The DNA for the CDR3 is TGTGCCAGCAGCCAAGAAGGGGGAGGCCGATGGTCGGAGACCCAGTACTTC.

Here the CDR3 DNA reads TGCGCCAGCAGCCCTCTAGAGGGATCCTCCTACGAGCAGTACTTC. It encodes CASSPLEGSSYEQYF. The V and J genes are TRBV5-1 and TRBJ2-7; possible D gene TRBD2, 5 bases. Germline V gives CDR1 SGHRS, CDR2 YFSETQ. The CDR3 is made up of 15 amino acids. V was pared by 4 bases and J by 0 bases, with 14 bases between.

V usage is TRBV28 and J usage is TRBJ1-4; perhaps TRBD1 as D (5 bases). Germline V gene lookup returns CDR1 MDHEN and CDR2 SYDVKM. V lost 4 bases and J 8 bases, leaving 20 bases between the germline ends. CDR3 length equals 16 residues. The DNA of the CDR3 is TGTGCCAGCAGTTCCTCGCGGCGGGGGTTTCAGGAAAAACTGTTTTTT. This gives the protein CASSSSRRGFQEKLFF.

Notes on this clone: Other DNA sequences in this sample translate to the same CDR3. Here the CDR3 reads CAWTGGSYNEQFF. The CDR3 bases are TGTGCCTGGACCGGGGGCTCCTACAATGAGCAGTTCTTC. V is TRBV30 and J is TRBJ2-1, with D perhaps matching TRBD2 (6 bases). V lost 4 bases and J 0 bases, leaving 7 bases between the germline ends. The CDR3 totals 13 residues. The germline CDR1 and CDR2 sequences are GTSNPN and SVGIG (reference sequence).

Details on this clone: Different DNA sequences within this sample yield the same CDR3. The rearrangement joins TRBV29-1 to TRBJ1-1; weak D call: TRBD1 (5 bases). This CDR3 has 13 residues. Trimming stripped 7 bases from V and 0 bases from J, with 12 bases between. Germline assignment: CDR1 SQVTM and CDR2 ANQGSEA. CDR3 region: CSGSGRLNTEAFF. The CDR3, as DNA: TGCAGCGGATCAGGGCGGTTGAACACTGAAGCTTTCTTT.

This chain uses TRBV7-2 with TRBJ1-5; D uncertain. The CDR3 is 14 residues long. Trimming removed 5 bases at V and 7 bases at J, with 15 bases between. Germline V gives CDR1 SGHTA, CDR2 FQGNSA. The CDR3 DNA reads as TGTGCCAGCAGCCGAGGACGGGGAGGACAGCCCCAGCATTTT. It specifies CASSRGRGGQPQHF.

The rearrangement uses TRBV7-8 and TRBJ2-3; 8 bases line up with TRBD1. Germline V lookup: CDR1 SGHVS, CDR2 FQNEAQ. The CDR3 length is 17 residues. With 1 base clipped from V and 0 bases from J, the junction kept 6 bases outside the gene matches. CDR3 DNA: TGTGCCAGCAGCTTAGAGGGGACAGGACTTAGCACAGATACGCAGTATTTT. Translation gives CASSLEGTGLSTDTQYF.

The chain links TRBV30 to TRBJ1-5; no clear D. The CDR3 sequence is 15 residues long. The germline V and J ends were trimmed by 0 bases and 4 bases, with 13 bases remaining between them. Germline V CDR1 and CDR2: GTSNPN, SVGIG (reference sequence). The CDR3 is CAWSVLGNTNQPQHF. The CDR3 DNA follows: TGTGCCTGGAGTGTACTGGGTAACACAAATCAGCCCCAGCATTTT.

The rearrangement uses TRBV7-2 and TRBJ1-6, with D tentatively TRBD1 (5 bases). This CDR3 is built from 16 residues. Germline V gene lookup returns CDR1 SGHTA and CDR2 FQGNSA. Trimming took 2 bases from V and 5 from J, leaving 13 bases between them. The CDR3 sequence is CASSLKAQGNNSPLHF. CDR3 coding DNA: TGTGCCAGCAGCTTAAAGGCCCAGGGCAATAATTCACCCCTCCACTTT.

The gene calls are TRBV6-5 and TRBJ1-5; D gene unclear. Trimming removed 4 bases from V and 11 bases from J, with 15 bases in between. In germline, CDR1 is MNHEY, CDR2 SVGAGI. The CDR3 runs to 13 residues. As DNA, the CDR3 is TGTGCCAGCAGTTCTGCGGTTGGTGAGGCCCAGCATTTT. This gives the protein CASSSAVGEAQHF.

The chain recombines TRBV10-2 with TRBJ1-4, with 8 nucleotides matching TRBD1. The CDR3 has 13 amino acids. Germline loops: CDR1 WSHSY, CDR2 SAAADI. With V trimmed by 8 bases and J by 6 bases, 5 bases remained unmatched. The DNA for the CDR3 is TGCGCCAGCTCGCAGGGGGCAGATGAAAAACTGTTTTTT. Its protein product is CASSQGADEKLFF.

The chain carries TRBV7-6 and TRBJ2-3; TRBD1 matches at 10 bases. CDR1 and CDR2 from the germline V gene are SGHVS and FNYEAQ. J lost 5 bases, V lost 4 bases, and 0 bases had no gene match. The CDR3 runs 13 residues. The CDR3 nucleotides read TGTGCCAGCAGCTGGGACAGGGGAGATACGCAGTATTTT. It encodes CASSWDRGDTQYF.

Details on this clone: Other DNA sequences in this specimen translate into the identical CDR3. The rearrangement uses TRBV6-5 and TRBJ2-7; 8 nucleotides agree with TRBD1. From germline, CDR1 is MNHEY and CDR2 SVGAGI. The junction had 5 bases not matched to a gene; V was cut back by 6 bases and J by 4 bases. This CDR3 has 13 amino acids. The CDR3 sequence: CASSRGQGYEQYF. DNA for the CDR3: TGTGCCAGCAGCCGCGGACAGGGTTACGAGCAGTACTTC.

The gene calls are TRBV19 and TRBJ2-1, with a weak D call TRBD2 (6 bases). The CDR3 is made up of 13 amino acids. V was shortened by 5 bases and J by 6 bases, with 11 bases between the two germline ends. The germline V gene encodes CDR1 LNHDA and CDR2 SQIVND (reference sequence). CDR3 nucleotide sequence: TGTGCCAGTAGTCGTTTGGGGGGCAATGAGCAGTTCTTC. It codes for CASSRLGGNEQFF.

The chain uses TRBV30 and TRBJ2-3; D is unresolved. The V end was cut by 0 bases, the J end by 1 base, with 14 bases between. The CDR3 is made up of 16 amino acids. Per the germline V gene, CDR1 is GTSNPN and CDR2 is SVGIG (reference sequence). The CDR3: CAWSVLSITRTDTQYF. In nucleotides, the CDR3 is TGTGCCTGGAGTGTACTATCCATTACACGCACAGATACGCAGTATTTT.

The gene calls are TRBV6-5 and TRBJ2-4; D could derive from TRBD1 or TRBD2 (5 bases each). This CDR3 contains 13 residues. Trimming left V 5 bases short and J 7 bases short, with 12 bases between. CDR1 MNHEY and CDR2 SVGAGI come from the germline V gene. As DNA, the CDR3 is TGTGCCAGCAGTGGTGCAGGGACGAACATTCAGTACTTC. It is translated as CASSGAGTNIQYF.

CDR3 coding DNA: TGTGCCAGCAGCTTGGATGGAGTGCGCGAGCAGTACTTC. This codes for CASSLDGVREQYF. The chain has TRBV5-4 and TRBJ2-7; D not certain. V was pared by 0 bases and J by 6 bases, with 10 bases between. Germline V gene lookup returns CDR1 SGHNT and CDR2 YYREEE (reference sequence). CDR3 length: 13 residues.

The chain joins TRBV30 to TRBJ1-6; D ambiguous. CDR1 is GTSNPN, CDR2 SVGIG, per germline (reference sequence). Between the trimmed V and J ends, which lost 5 bases and 0 bases, there was a span of 5 bases. The CDR3 runs 13 residues. In DNA form, the CDR3 reads TGTGCCTGGGAAGGCTCCTATAATTCACCCCTCCACTTT. Translation: CAWEGSYNSPLHF.